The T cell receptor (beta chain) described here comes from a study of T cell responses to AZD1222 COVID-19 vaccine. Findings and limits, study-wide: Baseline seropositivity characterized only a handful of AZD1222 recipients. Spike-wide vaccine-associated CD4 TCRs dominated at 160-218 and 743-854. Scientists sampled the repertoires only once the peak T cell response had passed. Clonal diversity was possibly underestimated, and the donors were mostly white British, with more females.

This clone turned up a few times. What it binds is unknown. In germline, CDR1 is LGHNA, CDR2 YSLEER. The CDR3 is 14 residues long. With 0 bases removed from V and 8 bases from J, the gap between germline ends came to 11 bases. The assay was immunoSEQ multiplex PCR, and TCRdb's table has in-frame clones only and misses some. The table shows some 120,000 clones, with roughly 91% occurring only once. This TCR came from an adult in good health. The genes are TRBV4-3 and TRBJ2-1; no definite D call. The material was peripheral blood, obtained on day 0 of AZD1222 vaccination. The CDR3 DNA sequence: TGCGCCAGCAGCCAAGATACGGGCCACTATGAGCAGTTCTTC. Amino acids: CASSQDTGHYEQFF.